A single sample is the source of the 9 T cell receptor beta chains below, sequenced in a study of blood T cell repertoires in COVID-19. Method: immunoSEQ multiplex PCR; TCRdb's copy keeps in-frame clones and lacks some. Of about 50,000 clones in the sample, 81% are singletons; the top ten hold around a quarter. The sequenced sample was peripheral blood. The receptors stem from a woman aged 80 or over with COVID-19, enrolled during active disease.

The chain joins TRBV30 to TRBJ1-2; TRBD1 is a possible D gene (6 bases). CDR3 length: 11 amino acids. Germline V gene data show CDR1 as GTSNPN and CDR2 as SVGIG (reference sequence). V was shortened by 3 bases and J by 6 bases, with 8 bases between the two germline ends. The CDR3 DNA reads TGTGCCTGGAGGGCAGGGGATGGCTACACCTTC. Translation gives CAWRAGDGYTF.

The rearrangement uses TRBV19 and TRBJ2-7; TRBD2 might be the D (5 bases). There are 17 residues in the CDR3. V was shortened by 3 bases and J by 2 bases, with 20 bases between the two germline ends. The germline CDR1 and CDR2 sequences are LNHDA and SQIVND (reference sequence). This CDR3 reads CASSILPGFGIAYEQYF. DNA for the CDR3: TGTGCCAGTAGTATCCTCCCGGGGTTCGGGATTGCCTACGAGCAGTACTTC.

The chain carries TRBV10-3 and TRBJ1-1; 9 positions agree with TRBD1. The CDR3 consists of 15 residues. V lost 5 bases, J lost 2 bases, and 6 bases stayed unmatched. Germline CDR1 is ENHRY and CDR2 is SYGVKD. CDR3 loop: CAISQTGQGNTEAFF. The CDR3, as DNA: TGTGCCATCAGTCAGACGGGACAGGGTAACACTGAAGCTTTCTTT.

The chain is built from TRBV5-1 and TRBJ2-1; 11 bases are a match to TRBD2. V lost 7 bases to trimming and J lost 4 bases; unmatched junction nucleotides: 4. Germline CDR1 and CDR2: SGHRS and YFSETQ. CDR3 size: 14 residues. CDR3 in DNA: TGCGCCAGCGCCGGGACTAGCGGTTACAATGAGCAGTTCTTC. Translation: CASAGTSGYNEQFF.

The chain is built from TRBV28 and TRBJ2-1, with TRBD2 identical over 11 bases. The CDR3 contains 18 residues. The germline CDR1 and CDR2 sequences are MDHEN and SYDVKM. J lost 5 bases, V lost 4 bases, and 13 bases had no gene match. The CDR3 DNA sequence: TGTGCCAGCAGTTGGTATTTAGCGGGAGGGCCGTCGGACAATGAGCAGTTCTTC. This codes for CASSWYLAGGPSDNEQFF.

This rearrangement joins TRBV18 to TRBJ1-5; D possibly corresponds to TRBD1 (5 bases). CDR1 and CDR2 (germline): KGHSH, LQKENI. The V end was cut by 1 base, the J end by 3 bases, with 13 bases between. This CDR3 is 16 amino acids long. CDR3 sequence reads: CASSPLPVGPNQPQHF. CDR3 DNA: TGTGCCAGCTCACCACTGCCGGTGGGGCCCAATCAGCCCCAGCATTTT.

The chain carries TRBV6-6 and TRBJ1-1; unclear D gene. There are 13 residues in the CDR3. CDR1 and CDR2 (germline): MNHNY, SVGAGI (reference sequence). V was cut by 1 base and J by 2 bases, with 5 bases left in between. As DNA, the CDR3 is TGTGCCAGCAGTTACTTAATTAACACTGAAGCTTTCTTT. Residues: CASSYLINTEAFF.

This clone has only one observation. J is TRBJ2-7 and V is TRBV7-9, with D possibly being TRBD1 (7 bases). CDR1 SEHNR and CDR2 FQNEAQ come from the germline V gene (reference sequence). Deletions cut 5 bases from V and 9 bases from J, with 23 bases between. CDR3 size: 15 residues. The CDR3 loop reads CASSKAYRGGDGQYF. DNA for the CDR3: TGTGCCAGCAGCAAAGCTTACAGGGGCGGGGACGGGCAGTACTTC. The variable domain in full, completed from reference TRBV7-9 and TRBJ2-7, reads DTGVSQNPRHKITKRGQNVTFRCDPISEHNRLYWYRQTLGQGPEFLTYFQNEAQLEKSRLLSDRFSAERPKGSFSTLEIQRTEQGDSAMYLCASSKAYRGGDGQYFGPGTRLTVT.

This chain connects TRBV27 to TRBJ2-7; the match to TRBD2 covers 11 bases. Per germline, CDR1 MNHEY and CDR2 SMNVEV (reference sequence). The J segment lost 5 bases and the V segment lost 0 bases, leaving 9 bases of the junction unmatched. This CDR3 comprises 17 residues. The CDR3 protein is CASSLSFSGRAQHEQYF. CDR3 nucleotides: TGTGCCAGCAGTTTATCTTTTAGCGGGAGGGCACAACACGAGCAGTACTTC.